This TCR beta chain derives from a study of blood T cells in healthy people across ages. Study results and limitations: The recorded TCR beta diversity per million T cells decreased in a roughly linear manner with age. Strongly correlated with naive T cell percentage was TCR beta diversity. Researchers said unsorted PBMCs prevented a conclusive naive versus antigen-experienced comparison.

From germline, CDR1 is SGHRS and CDR2 YFSETQ. This CDR3 region has 16 residues. Trimming removed 2 bases at V and 1 base at J, with 13 bases between. Of note for this clonotype: Antigen: not known.

A J-beta primer mix and a sample-barcoded 5' primer were used in a second PCR of about 6 to 12 cycles. Tagging of each cDNA molecule was performed by a template-switch adaptor with 12 random nucleotides. TCRdb reanalysed the 5' RACE reads using MiXCR and keeps one entry per CDR3 protein. The sample holds about 680,000 distinct CDR3 sequences, about half seen once. The source is a woman aged 55 to 70 in good health. The chain couples TRBV5-1 to TRBJ2-1; D is ambiguous. Sequenced: blood. CDR3 sequence (DNA): TGCGCCAGCAGCTTAAGGGTGTCGGAGTCCTACAATGAGCAGTTCTTC. Translating it yields CASSLRVSESYNEQFF.